The clone carrying this T cell receptor beta chain has a count of ten or more. One entry per CDR3 protein results from TCRdb running MiXCR on the 5' RACE reads. The sample consists of 450,000 or so distinct CDR3 sequences, more than 20% of them appearing once. The record originates from a study of T-cell memory formation after mild COVID-19. After removal of 0 bases from V and 7 bases from J, the junction contained 7 bases not matched to a gene. The CDR3 covers 15 residues. Germline CDR1 reads SGHKS; CDR2 reads YYEKEE (reference sequence). The sequence was collected from an adult woman who had mild COVID-19 (a few samples of this study predate the infection). Cell type and time point are not known. This chain uses TRBV5-5 with TRBJ2-1, with TRBD2 matching over 7 bases. Sequencing used PBMCs or a T cell subset sorted from them (not recorded which). The CDR3, as DNA: TGTGCCAGCAGCTTGGCGGGAGGTTTCTCTAATGAGCAGTTCTTC. It is translated as CASSLAGGFSNEQFF.